This T cell receptor beta chain was captured in a study of lymphopenia after photon versus proton radiotherapy. This CDR3 is built from 18 residues. Germline loops: CDR1 SGHRS, CDR2 YFSETQ. Germline trimming cut 3 bases from V and 3 bases from J; bases unmatched to any gene: 10. Only in-frame clones appear in the TCRdb table, and some are missing; sequencing was by immunoSEQ multiplex PCR. The top ten clones hold 2% to 2.5% of a sample with under 75,000 clones, around 90% of them seen once. The specimen comprised peripheral blood, sampled from a patient treated with photon-based radiotherapy. This clonotype was sampled from a woman in her 40s with cholangiocarcinoma. The V and J genes are TRBV5-1 and TRBJ2-7; 15 nucleotides line up with TRBD2. CDR3 residues: CASSSGLAGGPEGYEQYF. CDR3 sequence (DNA): TGCGCCAGCAGCTCCGGACTAGCGGGGGGGCCGGAGGGCTACGAGCAGTACTTC.